A single sample is the source of the 27 T cell receptor beta chains below, sequenced in a study of blood T cell repertoires in COVID-19. Profiled with immunoSEQ multiplex PCR; TCRdb holds only in-frame clones, not every one. The profile shows a few hundred thousand clones, roughly 84% of them singletons. The material sequenced was peripheral blood. These receptors were obtained from a woman in her forties who had recovered from COVID-19.

The V gene is TRBV5-1, the J gene TRBJ1-4; perhaps TRBD1 as D (5 bases). From germline, CDR1 is SGHRS and CDR2 YFSETQ. CDR3 length: 14 amino acids. The V end was cut by 1 base, the J end by 7 bases, with 11 bases between. CDR3 amino acids: CASSLSGYGEKLFF. For the CDR3, the DNA is TGCGCCAGCAGCTTGTCAGGGTATGGTGAAAAACTGTTTTTT.

This chain links TRBV6-5 with TRBJ2-1; 9 positions match TRBD2. The CDR3 contains 13 residues. V trimming: 7 bases; J trimming: 13 bases; junction bases outside the gene matches: 11. Per germline, CDR1 MNHEY and CDR2 SVGAGI. The CDR3 spells CASTEGLAGSQFF. In DNA, the CDR3 is TGTGCCAGCACCGAGGGGCTAGCGGGGAGTCAGTTCTTC.

This rearrangement joins TRBV18 to TRBJ2-7, with TRBD1 as a possible D gene (6 bases). Germline assignment: CDR1 KGHSH and CDR2 LQKENI. Trimming pared 3 bases from V and 1 base from J, leaving 13 bases between. The CDR3 spans 15 residues. The CDR3 spells CASSPQQGLSYEQYF. The CDR3 DNA reads TGTGCCAGCTCACCGCAACAGGGCCTTTCCTACGAGCAGTACTTC.

The chain carries TRBV6-5 and TRBJ1-2, with D perhaps TRBD1 (5 bases). CDR1 is MNHEY, CDR2 SVGAGI, per germline. Trimming cost V 8 bases and J 0 bases, with 10 bases left between them. The CDR3 runs 13 residues. The chain's CDR3 is CASDSLTNYGYTF. The CDR3 nucleotides read TGTGCCAGCGACAGCCTCACTAACTATGGCTACACCTTC.

This rearrangement joins TRBV5-5 to TRBJ2-6; perhaps TRBD1 as D (6 bases). The CDR3 is made up of 17 amino acids. In germline, CDR1 is SGHKS, CDR2 YYEKEE (reference sequence). V lost 1 base and J 2 bases, leaving 13 bases between the germline ends. This chain's CDR3 is CASSLTGIEAGANVLTF. In DNA, the CDR3 is TGTGCCAGCAGCTTGACAGGGATTGAAGCTGGGGCCAACGTCCTGACTTTC.

V usage is TRBV7-9 and J usage is TRBJ1-4; D is perhaps TRBD1 (6 bases). The V end lost 5 bases, the J end lost 8 bases, and 15 bases lay between the germline ends. Germline CDR1 is SEHNR and CDR2 is FQNEAQ (reference sequence). The CDR3 has 14 amino acids. CDR3 bases: TGTGCCAGCAGCCGTGGGGGGGCGCGGGAAAAACTGTTTTTT. It encodes CASSRGGAREKLFF. Full variable domain (remainder filled in from reference TRBV7-9 and TRBJ1-4): DTGVSQNPRHKITKRGQNVTFRCDPISEHNRLYWYRQTLGQGPEFLTYFQNEAQLEKSRLLSDRFSAERPKGSFSTLEIQRTEQGDSAMYLCASSRGGAREKLFFGSGTQLSVL.

This clone was recorded a few times. The rearrangement links TRBV28 to TRBJ2-2; 7 bases match TRBD1. With V trimmed by 6 bases and J by 7 bases, 11 bases remained unmatched. Germline values: CDR1 MDHEN, CDR2 SYDVKM. This CDR3 region has 15 residues. The CDR3, as DNA: TGTGCCAGCAGCCTAGACAGGGCCGGCGGCGGGGAGCTGTTTTTT. Translation: CASSLDRAGGGELFF.

The gene calls are TRBV19 and TRBJ2-4; 8 nucleotides match TRBD1. Germline V lookup: CDR1 LNHDA, CDR2 SQIVND (reference sequence). Unmatched junction bases numbered 14, after V lost 3 bases and J lost 10 bases. The length of the CDR3 is 16 residues. The CDR3 coding sequence is TGTGCCAGTAGTATCCCGACAGGGGTCAGGGCCTCGATTCAGTACTTC. Amino acid sequence: CASSIPTGVRASIQYF.

The chain has TRBV6-5 and TRBJ2-7; a possible D gene is TRBD1 (5 bases). Trimming stripped 2 bases from V and 1 base from J, with 6 bases between. CDR1 and CDR2 from the germline V gene are MNHEY and SVGAGI. This CDR3 is built from 13 residues. CDR3: CASSYDRSYEQYF. CDR3 DNA sequence: TGTGCCAGCAGTTACGACAGATCCTACGAGCAGTACTTC.

This chain connects TRBV4-1 to TRBJ1-1; tentative D call: TRBD1 (5 bases). The CDR3 covers 14 residues. V was cut by 6 bases and J by 4 bases, with 15 bases left in between. CDR1 and CDR2 (germline): MGHRA, YSYEKL. The CDR3 loop reads CASRHPYQGTEAFF. In DNA form, the CDR3 reads TGCGCCAGCAGGCATCCTTACCAGGGCACTGAAGCTTTCTTT.

This clone was seen a single time. This chain links TRBV11-2 with TRBJ2-3, with TRBD2 identical over 14 bases. The V segment lost 5 bases and the J segment 2 bases; nucleotides outside the gene matches: 3. From germline, CDR1 is SGHAT and CDR2 FQNNGV. The CDR3 is 16 amino acids. CDR3 in amino acids: CASSPGLAGDTDTQYF. In nucleotides, the CDR3 is TGTGCCAGCAGCCCGGGACTAGCGGGGGACACAGATACGCAGTATTTT.

The chain uses TRBV5-1 and TRBJ1-1, with D tentatively TRBD1 (5 bases). Trimming took off 0 bases at V and 1 base at J, with 10 bases between the two ends. Germline loops: CDR1 SGHRS, CDR2 YFSETQ. This CDR3 is 15 amino acids long. Here the CDR3 DNA reads TGCGCCAGCAGCTTGGGTCCAGGGTCGAACACTGAAGCTTTCTTT. This codes for CASSLGPGSNTEAFF. The variable domain in full, completed from reference TRBV5-1 and TRBJ1-1, reads KAGVTQTPRYLIKTRGQQVTLSCSPISGHRSVSWYQQTPGQGLQFLFEYFSETQRNKGNFPGRFSGRQFSNSRSEMNVSTLELGDSALYLCASSLGPGSNTEAFFGQGTRLTVV.

This chain joins TRBV2 and TRBJ1-2; tentative D call: TRBD1 (5 bases). The V gene's germline CDR1 is SNHLY and CDR2 FYNNEI. This CDR3 is 12 amino acids long. Trimming removed 10 bases at V and 5 bases at J, with 14 bases between. CDR3 amino acids: CATWEGAYGYTF. CDR3 in DNA: TGTGCCACCTGGGAAGGGGCGTATGGCTACACCTTC.

This chain links TRBV6-1 with TRBJ1-3; D may be TRBD1 (5 bases). The V gene lost 0 bases and the J gene lost 2 bases, with 8 bases spanning the gap. The CDR3 contains 15 residues. CDR1 is MNHNS and CDR2 is SASEGT in the germline V gene. In DNA form, the CDR3 reads TGTGCCAGCAGTGAAGCCTCAGGGCCTGGAAACACCATATATTTT. It yields the protein CASSEASGPGNTIYF.

The gene calls are TRBV18 and TRBJ1-6; 9 bases are a match to TRBD1. There are 15 residues in the CDR3. Losses at the gene ends were 3 bases for V and 7 bases for J; bases not matched to a gene: 4. CDR1 is KGHSH, CDR2 LQKENI, per germline. CDR3 bases: TGTGCCAGCTCACCCACAGGGGGCGGAAATTCACCCCTCCACTTT. This encodes CASSPTGGGNSPLHF.

This clone was counted once. The V and J genes are TRBV28 and TRBJ2-7; TRBD2 matches at 10 bases. CDR1 and CDR2 (germline): MDHEN, SYDVKM. The length of the CDR3 is 13 residues. The V gene end was trimmed by 10 bases and the J gene end by 4 bases; junction bases not matched to a gene: 7. The CDR3, as DNA: TGTGCCACCAAAAGCGGGGGGGGTTACGAGCAGTACTTC. Amino acid sequence: CATKSGGGYEQYF.

This clone was picked up one time. The J gene is TRBJ2-3, the V gene TRBV28, with 10 nucleotides matching TRBD1. From germline, CDR1 is MDHEN and CDR2 SYDVKM. The CDR3 is 19 residues long. V dropped 1 base and J dropped 5; count of bases not matched to a gene: 15. The DNA for the CDR3 is TGTGCCAGCAGTTTATATCTCACGGGGACAGGGGCCATGGGAGATACGCAGTATTTT. It is translated as CASSLYLTGTGAMGDTQYF.

The genes are TRBV18 and TRBJ2-3; TRBD2 is a possible D gene (6 bases). Trimming cost V 4 bases and J 2 bases, with 13 bases left between them. The CDR3 has 15 amino acids. Germline V lookup: CDR1 KGHSH, CDR2 LQKENI. The CDR3 protein is CASSQLEGYTDTQYF. The CDR3 DNA reads TGTGCCAGCTCACAACTGGAGGGGTACACAGATACGCAGTATTTT.

In DNA form, the CDR3 reads TGTGCCAGCAGCTTTGGTGGGGGGAGCTCCTACAATGAGCAGTTCTTC. This sequence encodes CASSFGGGSSYNEQFF. This chain joins TRBV7-2 and TRBJ2-1, with a tentative D call TRBD2 (6 bases). The CDR3 extends over 16 amino acids. Per the germline V gene, CDR1 is SGHTA and CDR2 is FQGNSA. The germline V and J ends were trimmed by 3 bases and 0 bases, with 12 bases remaining between them. The complete variable domain, with remaining parts taken from reference TRBV7-2 and TRBJ2-1, reads GAGVSQSPSNKVTEKGKDVELRCDPISGHTALYWYRQSLGQGLEFLIYFQGNSAPDKSGLPSDRFSAERTGGSVSTLTIQRTQQEDSAVYLCASSFGGGSSYNEQFFGPGTRLTVL.

Of note for this clone: The sample contains more than one DNA sequence encoding this CDR3. This chain connects TRBV9 to TRBJ2-7; no firm D call. Trimming stripped 0 bases from V and 0 bases from J, with 7 bases between. Looked up from germline, CDR1 is SGDLS and CDR2 is YYNGEE. The length of the CDR3 is 14 residues. The CDR3 reads CASSVDPSSYEQYF. The CDR3 DNA reads as TGTGCCAGCAGCGTAGATCCTAGCTCCTACGAGCAGTACTTC.

The chain carries TRBV4-1 and TRBJ2-5, with D perhaps TRBD1 (5 bases). The CDR3 length is 15 residues. The V end was cut by 3 bases, the J end by 4 bases, with 15 bases between. Germline CDR1 MGHRA, CDR2 YSYEKL. The CDR3 protein is CASSHRRAELETQYF. The CDR3 DNA reads TGCGCCAGCAGCCACCGCAGGGCTGAGCTAGAGACCCAGTACTTC.

This sequence joins TRBV5-4 and TRBJ2-5; TRBD1 matches at 8 bases. The V gene end was trimmed by 4 bases and the J gene end by 1 base; junction bases not matched to a gene: 9. The CDR3 consists of 16 residues. Germline values: CDR1 SGHNT, CDR2 YYREEE (reference sequence). CDR3 in DNA: TGTGCCAGCAGCCCTGGGCGACAGGGGAGCCAAGAGACCCAGTACTTC. Translated, it gives CASSPGRQGSQETQYF.

The rearrangement joins TRBV6-5 to TRBJ1-6; 7 positions agree with TRBD1. Unmatched junction bases numbered 4, after V lost 8 bases and J lost 6 bases. Germline CDR1 and CDR2: MNHEY and SVGAGI. CDR3 size: 13 residues. The CDR3 reads CASWTGSNSPLHF. The CDR3 bases are TGTGCCAGCTGGACAGGCTCTAATTCACCCCTCCACTTT.

This sequence joins TRBV19 and TRBJ2-1, with 12 positions matching TRBD2. V lost 5 bases and J lost 3; bases outside the gene matches: 2. Germline-derived CDR1 and CDR2 are LNHDA and SQIVND (reference sequence). The CDR3 consists of 15 residues. The CDR3 DNA sequence: TGTGCCAGTAGTTGGACTAGCGGGGACTACAATGAGCAGTTCTTC. It yields the protein CASSWTSGDYNEQFF.

V and J are TRBV30 and TRBJ2-2, with TRBD1 matching over 10 bases. V shed 3 bases, J shed 5 bases, and the junction held 9 bases outside the gene matches. Germline CDR1 GTSNPN, CDR2 SVGIG (reference sequence). This CDR3 is 16 amino acids long. CDR3 bases: TGTGCCTGGAGGAGAACCGGGACAGGGGTAACCGGGGAGCTGTTTTTT. Translated, it gives CAWRRTGTGVTGELFF. Full variable domain (rest looked up from reference TRBV30 and TRBJ2-2): SQTIHQWPATLVQPVGSPLSLECTVEGTSNPNLYWYRQAAGRGLQLLFYSVGIGQISSEVPQNLSASRPQDRQFILSSKKLLLSDSGFYLCAWRRTGTGVTGELFFGEGSRLTVL.

This clone showed up just a few times. The chain couples TRBV2 to TRBJ2-5, with D unclear. Germline values: CDR1 SNHLY, CDR2 FYNNEI. Trimming left V 4 bases short and J 5 bases short, with 5 bases between. This CDR3 is 11 amino acids long. The CDR3 here is CASSGLETQYF. For the CDR3, the DNA is TGTGCCAGCAGTGGGCTCGAGACCCAGTACTTC. Based on the CDR3 plus reference TRBV2 and TRBJ2-5, the full variable domain is EPEVTQTPSHQVTQMGQEVILRCVPISNHLYFYWYRQILGQKVEFLVSFYNNEISEKSEIFDDQFSVERPDGSNFTLKIRSTKLEDSAMYFCASSGLETQYFGPGTRLLVL.

J is TRBJ1-1 and V is TRBV10-3; possibly TRBD1 for D (6 bases). There are 14 residues in the CDR3. The germline gives CDR1 ENHRY, CDR2 SYGVKD. V lost 2 bases to trimming and J lost 1 base, with 8 bases between them. The DNA of the CDR3 is TGTGCCATCAGTGAGGACAGGTCGAACACTGAAGCTTTCTTT. Translation: CAISEDRSNTEAFF.